Presented here are 12 T cell receptor beta chains from one specimen sequenced in a study of beta chain features in type 1 diabetes. Reverse transcribing all isolated RNA meant expressed TCRB transcripts were sequenced. Sequencing used immunoSEQ multiplex PCR; TCRdb keeps in-frame clones, though not all of them. Here the sample spans hundreds of thousands of clones, over 9.5% being singletons. The sequenced sample was naive CD4+ T cells from blood. The receptors shown here come from a man aged 18 to 29 in good health.

The rearrangement uses TRBV6-5 and TRBJ1-1; D not certain. The germline V gene encodes CDR1 MNHEY and CDR2 SVGAGI. This CDR3 contains 11 residues. Trimming left V 6 bases short and J 7 bases short, with 9 bases between. The CDR3 reads CASSRGFEAFF. Written as DNA, the CDR3 is TGTGCCAGCAGCCGGGGATTTGAAGCTTTCTTT.

The V gene is TRBV2, the J gene TRBJ2-1; D is perhaps TRBD2 (6 bases). CDR1 SNHLY and CDR2 FYNNEI come from the germline V gene. Trimming took off 4 bases at V and 1 base at J, with 20 bases between the two ends. The length of the CDR3 is 18 residues. Written as DNA, the CDR3 is TGTGCCAGCAGTGGGCCTTCGAGGGAGGAGTCTTCCTACAATGAGCAGTTCTTC. This codes for CASSGPSREESSYNEQFF.

This chain links TRBV6-1 with TRBJ2-2; D might be TRBD1 (5 bases). Trimming took 3 bases from V and 6 from J, leaving 14 bases between them. Germline V gives CDR1 MNHNS, CDR2 SASEGT. The CDR3 totals 15 residues. Here the CDR3 reads CASSDPQWGAGELFF. As DNA, the CDR3 is TGTGCCAGCAGTGACCCTCAATGGGGCGCCGGGGAGCTGTTTTTT.

The J gene is TRBJ2-7, the V gene TRBV6-5, with TRBD1 matching 9 bases. The V gene's germline CDR1 is MNHEY and CDR2 SVGAGI. The CDR3 has 12 amino acids. The ends lost 6 bases at V and 6 bases at J; junction bases unmatched: 3. CDR3 sequence (DNA): TGTGCCAGCAGCCGGACAGGGGTCGAGCAGTACTTC. It is translated as CASSRTGVEQYF.

V usage is TRBV4-2 and J usage is TRBJ2-7; TRBD1 matches 10 bases. There are 15 residues in the CDR3. Germline CDR1 reads LGHNA; CDR2 reads YNFKEQ. J gave up 3 bases and V 1 base, and 3 bases lay outside the gene matches. The CDR3 here is CASSQGDRGSYEQYF. The CDR3 bases are TGTGCCAGCAGCCAAGGGGACAGGGGAAGCTACGAGCAGTACTTC.

V and J are TRBV28 and TRBJ2-7, with D possibly being TRBD1 (5 bases). V shed 6 bases and J shed 7 bases, with 16 bases lying between them. The CDR3 totals 13 residues. Germline values: CDR1 MDHEN, CDR2 SYDVKM. The chain's CDR3 is CASRRTNAEEQYF. In DNA, the CDR3 is TGTGCCAGCAGACGGACAAACGCGGAGGAGCAGTACTTC.

This clone was recorded a few times. This chain connects TRBV5-4 to TRBJ2-7, with unresolved D. The germline V gene encodes CDR1 SGHNT and CDR2 YYREEE (reference sequence). V lost 0 bases and J 0 bases, leaving 13 bases between the germline ends. The CDR3 has 16 residues. In DNA, the CDR3 is TGTGCCAGCAGCTTGGCCCAGGTCAGAAGCTCCTACGAGCAGTACTTC. Translated, it gives CASSLAQVRSSYEQYF. The full variable domain, rest sourced from reference TRBV5-4 and TRBJ2-7, is ETGVTQSPTHLIKTRGQQVTLRCSSQSGHNTVSWYQQALGQGPQFIFQYYREEENGRGNFPPRFSGLQFPNYSSELNVNALELDDSALYLCASSLAQVRSSYEQYFGPGTRLTVT.

The chain employs TRBV5-6 and TRBJ2-7; TRBD2 aligns across 9 bases. The V segment lost 7 bases and the J segment 4 bases; nucleotides outside the gene matches: 6. CDR1 is SGHDT and CDR2 is YYEEEE in the germline V gene. The CDR3 runs 13 residues. CDR3 protein: CASGKAGGYEQYF. CDR3 in DNA: TGTGCCAGCGGGAAAGCGGGAGGATACGAGCAGTACTTC.

This clone was picked up a small number of times. This chain links TRBV19 with TRBJ1-5; 9 positions match TRBD1. The germline V gene has CDR1 LNHDA and CDR2 SQIVND (reference sequence). The CDR3 length is 17 residues. J lost 4 bases, V lost 4 bases, and 11 bases had no gene match. The CDR3 reads CASSNRDRASWNQPQHF. CDR3 coding DNA: TGTGCCAGTAGTAACCGGGACAGGGCGTCATGGAATCAGCCCCAGCATTTT.

The chain has TRBV15 and TRBJ2-7; D is possibly TRBD2 (6 bases). Germline-derived CDR1 and CDR2 are LNHNV and YYDKDF (reference sequence). Trimming took off 0 bases at V and 6 bases at J, with 18 bases between the two ends. The CDR3 consists of 16 residues. The CDR3 loop reads CATSRDYPGLGGEQYF. The CDR3 nucleotides read TGTGCCACCAGCAGAGATTACCCGGGGCTCGGGGGCGAGCAGTACTTC.

Note on this clone: The sample carries other DNA sequences with the same CDR3. This chain joins TRBV7-8 and TRBJ2-1, with 10 bases that match TRBD2. The CDR3 runs to 15 residues. J gave up 1 base and V 5 bases, and 2 bases lay outside the gene matches. CDR1 is SGHVS and CDR2 is FQNEAQ in the germline V gene. The CDR3 DNA sequence: TGTGCCAGCAGCCAGACTAGCGGGTCCTACAATGAGCAGTTCTTC. Amino acids: CASSQTSGSYNEQFF.

The chain has TRBV19 and TRBJ2-7; possibly TRBD2 for D (6 bases). The V and J ends lost 7 bases and 6 bases respectively, with 13 bases between them. CDR1 is LNHDA, CDR2 SQIVND, per germline (reference sequence). The CDR3 runs 12 residues. The CDR3 region is CASTRGLGEQYF. The CDR3 DNA sequence: TGTGCCAGTACGAGGGGACTCGGCGAGCAGTACTTC.